This TCR beta chain emerged from a study of control samples from healthy donors and cancer patients. The table lists this clone with a count of one. V lost 4 bases, J lost 8 bases, and 12 bases stayed unmatched. The CDR3 consists of 15 residues. The germline gives CDR1 SEHNR, CDR2 FQNEAQ (reference sequence). Sequencing was performed with immunoSEQ multiplex PCR; in TCRdb, only in-frame clones are kept and a portion is missing. The sample contains tens of thousands of clones, around nine tenths of which appear only once. The V call is TRBV7-9, the J call TRBJ1-2; 8 bases line up with TRBD1. The TCR comes from a woman younger than 35 in good health. The source material was blood. This CDR3 is CASSSTGALLQGYTF. CDR3 coding DNA: TGTGCCAGCAGCTCGACAGGGGCGCTCTTGCAAGGCTACACCTTC.